This section outlines one TCR beta chain sequence together with its context. The entry originates in a study of cytomegalovirus exposure and HLA in healthy donors. Trimming removed 0 bases from V and 5 bases from J, with 10 bases in between. CDR3 length: 15 amino acids. Germline V gene lookup returns CDR1 LNHNV and CDR2 YYDKDF (reference sequence). PCR used 60 Vbeta primers and 13 Jbeta primers. This table comes from immunoSEQ multiplex PCR, and its TCRdb copy is limited to in-frame clones, with some not included. The table includes fewer than 200,000 clones, around 83% detected once. Specimen: PBMCs. The chain employs TRBV15 and TRBJ2-2; D is perhaps TRBD2 (5 bases). This TCR derives from a girl aged 2 to 9 in good health and CMV-seropositive. Here the CDR3 reads CATSRDQRGTGELFF. Written as DNA, the CDR3 is TGTGCCACCAGCAGAGATCAACGAGGGACCGGGGAGCTGTTTTTT.